This TCR beta chain was identified during a study of immune evolution from preneoplasia to lung adenocarcinoma. Study-level findings and limits: Later-stage lesions seemingly showed higher T cell density and diversity than normal lung.

This CDR3 is 13 amino acids long. Germline V CDR1 and CDR2: MDHEN, SYDVKM. V was clipped by 10 bases and J by 0 bases, with 12 bases between them. The method was immunoSEQ multiplex PCR; TCRdb's version includes in-frame clones alone and lacks a portion of them. The repertoire consists of a few thousand clones, with 87% occurring once and the leading ten covering around 3.7%. Between about 2014 and 2018, patients underwent resection in Japan or China. Two lung cancer pathologists independently confirmed each histologic diagnosis. Comment on this clone: Its antigen is undetermined.

This clonotype originated in a person aged 65-85 years with lung adenocarcinoma. The chain employs TRBV28 and TRBJ1-2; D is uncertain. Sequencing was carried out using FFPE adjacent normal lung tissue. CDR3 protein: CATLGSSNYGYTF. CDR3 nucleotides: TGTGCCACCTTAGGGAGTTCTAACTATGGCTACACCTTC.